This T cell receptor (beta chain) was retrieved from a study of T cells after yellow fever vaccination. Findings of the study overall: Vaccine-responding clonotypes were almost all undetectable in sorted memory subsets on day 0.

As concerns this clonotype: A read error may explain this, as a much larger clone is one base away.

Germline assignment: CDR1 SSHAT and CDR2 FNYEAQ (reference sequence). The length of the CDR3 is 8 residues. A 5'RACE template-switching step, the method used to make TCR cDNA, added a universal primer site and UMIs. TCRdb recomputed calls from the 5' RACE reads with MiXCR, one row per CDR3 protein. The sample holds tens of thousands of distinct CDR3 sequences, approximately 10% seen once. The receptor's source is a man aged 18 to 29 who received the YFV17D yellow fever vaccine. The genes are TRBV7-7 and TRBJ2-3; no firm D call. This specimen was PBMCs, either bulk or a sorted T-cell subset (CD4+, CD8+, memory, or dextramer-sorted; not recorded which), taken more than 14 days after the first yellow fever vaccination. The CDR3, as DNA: TGTGCTAGAAGCCGGTGGTATTTT. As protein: CARSRWYF.